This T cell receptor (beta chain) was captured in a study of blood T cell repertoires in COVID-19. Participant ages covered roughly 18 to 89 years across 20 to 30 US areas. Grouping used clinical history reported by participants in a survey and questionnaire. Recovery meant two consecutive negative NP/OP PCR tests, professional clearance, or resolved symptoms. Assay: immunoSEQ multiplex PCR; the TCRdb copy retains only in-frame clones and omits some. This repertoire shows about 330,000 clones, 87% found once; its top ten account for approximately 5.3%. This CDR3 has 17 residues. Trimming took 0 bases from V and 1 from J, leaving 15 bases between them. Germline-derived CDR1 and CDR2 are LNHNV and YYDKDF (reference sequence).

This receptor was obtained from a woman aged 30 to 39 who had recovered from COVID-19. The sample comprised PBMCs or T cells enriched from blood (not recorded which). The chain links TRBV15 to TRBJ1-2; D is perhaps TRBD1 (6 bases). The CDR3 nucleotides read TGTGCCACCAGCAGAGATCTGGCGGGGGGCTTTAACTATGGCTACACCTTC. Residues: CATSRDLAGGFNYGYTF.